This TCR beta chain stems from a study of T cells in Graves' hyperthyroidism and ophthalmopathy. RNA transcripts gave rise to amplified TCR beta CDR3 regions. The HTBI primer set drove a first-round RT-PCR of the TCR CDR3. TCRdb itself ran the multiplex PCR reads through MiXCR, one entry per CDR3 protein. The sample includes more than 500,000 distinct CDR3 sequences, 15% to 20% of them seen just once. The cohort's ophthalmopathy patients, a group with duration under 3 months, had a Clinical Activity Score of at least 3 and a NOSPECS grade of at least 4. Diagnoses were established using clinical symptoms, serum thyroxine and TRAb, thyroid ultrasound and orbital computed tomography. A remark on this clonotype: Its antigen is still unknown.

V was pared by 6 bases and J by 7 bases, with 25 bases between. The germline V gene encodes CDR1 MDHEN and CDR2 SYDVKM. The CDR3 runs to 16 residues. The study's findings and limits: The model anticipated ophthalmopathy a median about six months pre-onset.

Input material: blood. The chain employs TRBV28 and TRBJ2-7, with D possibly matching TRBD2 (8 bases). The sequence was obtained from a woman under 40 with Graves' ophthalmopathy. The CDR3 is CASSNREGAGGGEQYF. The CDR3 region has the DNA TGTGCCAGCAGCAATCGGGAGGGGGCGGGAGGAGGGGAGCAGTACTTC.